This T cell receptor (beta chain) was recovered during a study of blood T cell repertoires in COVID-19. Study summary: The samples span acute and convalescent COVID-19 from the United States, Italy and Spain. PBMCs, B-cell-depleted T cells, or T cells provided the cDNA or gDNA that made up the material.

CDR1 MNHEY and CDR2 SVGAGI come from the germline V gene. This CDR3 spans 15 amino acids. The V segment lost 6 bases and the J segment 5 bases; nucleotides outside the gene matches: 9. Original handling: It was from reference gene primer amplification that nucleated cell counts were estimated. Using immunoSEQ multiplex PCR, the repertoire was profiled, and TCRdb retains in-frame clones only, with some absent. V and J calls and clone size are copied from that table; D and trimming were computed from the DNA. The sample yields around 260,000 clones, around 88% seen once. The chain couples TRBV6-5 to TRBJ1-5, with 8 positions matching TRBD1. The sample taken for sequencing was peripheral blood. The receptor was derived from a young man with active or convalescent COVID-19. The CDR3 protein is CASSPRTGRDQPQHF. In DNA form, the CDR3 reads TGTGCCAGCAGCCCCAGGACAGGGAGGGATCAGCCCCAGCATTTT.